These T cell receptor beta chains were read from a single sample in a study of cytomegalovirus exposure and HLA in healthy donors. Produced via immunoSEQ multiplex PCR; TCRdb's table is partial and in-frame only. The table records about 140,000 clones, less than 10% of them present only once. The sample consisted of PBMCs. These receptors were obtained from a man aged 45 to 65 in good health and CMV-seronegative. CDR3s include the opening cysteine and the closing phenylalanine or tryptophan. Each record gives: clone size, J gene, D gene, V gene, CDR3 DNA, CDR3 protein. A D gene is named only where the DNA matches it firmly. Some rows have no size entry. The others give once, few or many, or a class for an expanded clone.

size: many
J: TRBJ1-3
D: -
V: TRBV25-1
DNA: TGTGCCAGCAGGGGACAACCCGCGGGAAACACCATATATTTT
CDR3: CASRGQPAGNTIYF

size: -
J: TRBJ1-1
D: -
V: TRBV9
DNA: TGTGCCAGCAGCGCACAGGGCCGAGGGACTGAAGCTTTCTTT
CDR3: CASSAQGRGTEAFF

size: -
J: TRBJ1-1
D: TRBD1
V: TRBV11-3
DNA: TGTGCCAGCAGCGCTCGAGGGGGCAGGGCTTTCTTT
CDR3: CASSARGGRAFF

size: few
J: TRBJ2-3
D: -
V: TRBV5-6
DNA: TGTGCCAGCAGCACCCCCGGGAGAGAGGAGGCAGATACGCAGTATTTT
CDR3: CASSTPGREEADTQYF

size: -
J: TRBJ2-3
D: TRBD2
V: TRBV11-2
DNA: TGTGCCAGCAGCTTAGAATCTGCGGGAGCGGGTACAGATACGCAGTATTTT
CDR3: CASSLESAGAGTDTQYF

size: -
J: TRBJ1-5
D: -
V: TRBV30
DNA: TGTGCCTGGAGTGTACCCCCCGAGGACCAGCATTTT
CDR3: CAWSVPPEDQHF

size: few
J: TRBJ2-3
D: TRBD2
V: TRBV30
DNA: TGTGCCTGGCGACCTAGCGGGTACGGGGCAGATACGCAGTATTTT
CDR3: CAWRPSGYGADTQYF

size: -
J: TRBJ1-2
D: TRBD1
V: TRBV2
DNA: TGTGCCAGCAGTGAGCTGGGACAGGTCTATGGCTACACCTTC
CDR3: CASSELGQVYGYTF

size: few
J: TRBJ2-6
D: -
V: TRBV19
DNA: TGTGCCAGTAGTATAGGCCGGGGTTCTGGGGCCAACGTCCTGACTTTC
CDR3: CASSIGRGSGANVLTF

size: few
J: TRBJ1-5
D: -
V: TRBV7-8
DNA: TGTGCCAGCAGCTTAAGGCAGGGAGGTGGCAATCAGCCCCAGCATTTT
CDR3: CASSLRQGGGNQPQHF

size: many
J: TRBJ2-2
D: TRBD2
V: TRBV2
DNA: TGTGCCAGCAGGCGCACTAGCGGGGACACCGGGGAGCTGTTTTTT
CDR3: CASRRTSGDTGELFF

size: -
J: TRBJ2-1
D: TRBD2
V: TRBV11-2
DNA: TGTGCCAGCAGCCCCGGACTAGCGGGCCGGAGGGAAAATGAGCAGTTCTTC
CDR3: CASSPGLAGRRENEQFF

size: -
J: TRBJ1-4
D: -
V: TRBV6-1
DNA: TGTGCCAGCATCGACCCAGGGACTGTTGATGAAAAACTGTTTTTT
CDR3: CASIDPGTVDEKLFF

size: -
J: TRBJ2-1
D: -
V: TRBV7-6
DNA: TGTGCCAGCAGCTTAGGGCCGAACGACAATGAGCAGTTCTTC
CDR3: CASSLGPNDNEQFF

size: -
J: TRBJ1-5
D: -
V: TRBV6-5
DNA: TGTGCCAGCCTCAGGAACGGGGACAATCAGCCCCAGCATTTT
CDR3: CASLRNGDNQPQHF

size: -
J: TRBJ1-4
D: -
V: TRBV7-9
DNA: TGTGCCAGCAGCTCGGGACTGAAGTCTGAAAAACTGTTTTTT
CDR3: CASSSGLKSEKLFF

size: few
J: TRBJ2-1
D: TRBD2
V: TRBV6-6
DNA: TGTGCCAGCAGTTATTTGACTAGCGGAGATTTCAATGAGCAGTTCTTC
CDR3: CASSYLTSGDFNEQFF

size: few
J: TRBJ2-5
D: TRBD2
V: TRBV7-2
DNA: TGTGCCAGCAGCTCGACTAGCGGGGGAAATAAAGAGACCCAGTACTTC
CDR3: CASSSTSGGNKETQYF

size: few
J: TRBJ2-5
D: TRBD2
V: TRBV2
DNA: TGTGCCAGCAGTGATGGTAGCGGGGGGACGGGGGCGGAGACCCAGTACTTC
CDR3: CASSDGSGGTGAETQYF

size: few
J: TRBJ1-5
D: -
V: TRBV4-2
DNA: TGTGCCAGCAGCCAAGAGGCAGGGAATCAGCCCCAGCATTTT
CDR3: CASSQEAGNQPQHF

size: -
J: TRBJ1-5
D: -
V: TRBV30
DNA: TGTGCCTGGTACTATACAGGGTCAGACAATCAGCCCCAGCATTTT
CDR3: CAWYYTGSDNQPQHF

size: many
J: TRBJ2-1
D: -
V: TRBV25-1
DNA: TGTGCCAGCAGTGATCTAGAGGGGGGGAGCTCCTACAATGAGCAGTTCTTC
CDR3: CASSDLEGGSSYNEQFF

size: few
J: TRBJ1-3
D: TRBD1
V: TRBV5-1
DNA: TGCGCCAGCAGCCCACAGGGGGCGGATGGAAACACCATATATTTT
CDR3: CASSPQGADGNTIYF

size: -
J: TRBJ1-2
D: TRBD1
V: TRBV6-5
DNA: TGTGCCAGCAGTTACATTAGGACAGGGGAAGGCTACACCTTC
CDR3: CASSYIRTGEGYTF

size: few
J: TRBJ1-2
D: TRBD1
V: TRBV27
DNA: TGTGCCAGCAGCCTTTTACAGGGGGCGCCCAGTGGCTACACCTTC
CDR3: CASSLLQGAPSGYTF

size: few
J: TRBJ2-5
D: -
V: TRBV14
DNA: TGTGCCAGCAGCCAAGTCAAAGAGACCCAGTACTTC
CDR3: CASSQVKETQYF

size: -
J: TRBJ2-1
D: TRBD2
V: TRBV7-9
DNA: TGTGCCAGCAGCTTCTCTATAGCGGGGGGGGACTACAATGAGCAGTTCTTC
CDR3: CASSFSIAGGDYNEQFF

size: few
J: TRBJ2-1
D: -
V: TRBV29-1
DNA: TGCAGCGTTGGAGGGGGTTCCTTCTACAATGAGCAGTTCTTC
CDR3: CSVGGGSFYNEQFF

size: -
J: TRBJ1-1
D: -
V: TRBV7-2
DNA: TGTGCCAGCAGCTTAGTAATCGGGGGTACCACTGAAGCTTTCTTT
CDR3: CASSLVIGGTTEAFF

size: few
J: TRBJ2-2
D: TRBD2
V: TRBV5-1
DNA: TGCGCCAGCAGCCCCTCTAGCGGGCACACCGGGGAGCTGTTTTTT
CDR3: CASSPSSGHTGELFF

size: -
J: TRBJ1-1
D: TRBD1
V: TRBV29-1
DNA: TGCAGCGCCGGAGGGGGCGATGTACGGGTGAACACTGAAGCTTTCTTT
CDR3: CSAGGGDVRVNTEAFF

size: few
J: TRBJ2-1
D: -
V: TRBV6-5
DNA: TGTGCCAGCAGTACCTGGCAGGGGAATGAGCAGTTCTTC
CDR3: CASSTWQGNEQFF

size: few
J: TRBJ2-7
D: -
V: TRBV9
DNA: TGTGCCAGCAGCCCACGGACAGCCAACTCCTACGAGCAGTACTTC
CDR3: CASSPRTANSYEQYF